This TCR beta chain is from a study of synovial regulatory T cells in juvenile arthritis. TCRdb's table, derived via immunoSEQ multiplex PCR, lists solely in-frame clones and lacks some. The table counts approximately 6,400 clones; roughly 0.57% lies in the top ten. Germline CDR1 SGHTA, CDR2 FQGNSA. CDR3 size: 14 residues. No DNA sequence was recorded. A note on this clone: As yet, its antigen is unknown.

Median age approximately 10 years (2.4-22.9); median disease duration approximately seven years (0.2-19.1). Whole-study findings and limits: TCR diversity was lower in inflammation-associated blood Treg cells than in other blood Treg cells. iaTreg TCR repertoires were largely private across patients and partially overlapped synovial Teff and blood CPL.

The TCR was taken from a donor aged 2-30 years with juvenile idiopathic arthritis. This chain connects TRBV7-2 to TRBJ1-2. The sequenced material came from Treg cells from blood. Subset specified: remaining (HLA-DR-negative) circulating blood Treg cells. The CDR3 is CASSLDTGRRGYTF.